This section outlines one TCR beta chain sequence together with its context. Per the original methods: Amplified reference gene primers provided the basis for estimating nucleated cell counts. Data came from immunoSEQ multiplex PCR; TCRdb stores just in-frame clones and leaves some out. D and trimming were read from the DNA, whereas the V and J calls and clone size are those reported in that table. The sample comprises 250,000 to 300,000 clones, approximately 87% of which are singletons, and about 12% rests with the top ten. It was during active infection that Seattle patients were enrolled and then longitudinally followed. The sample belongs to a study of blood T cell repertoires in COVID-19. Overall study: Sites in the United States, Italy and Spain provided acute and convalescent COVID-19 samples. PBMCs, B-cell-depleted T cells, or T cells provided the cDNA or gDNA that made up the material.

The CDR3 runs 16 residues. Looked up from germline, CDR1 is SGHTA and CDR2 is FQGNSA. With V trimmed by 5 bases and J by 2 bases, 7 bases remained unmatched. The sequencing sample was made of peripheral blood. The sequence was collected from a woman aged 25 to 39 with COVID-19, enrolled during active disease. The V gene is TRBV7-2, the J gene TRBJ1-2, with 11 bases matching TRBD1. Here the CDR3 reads CASSPGTGGGNYGYTF. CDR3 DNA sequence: TGTGCCAGCAGCCCGGGGACAGGGGGAGGAAACTATGGCTACACCTTC.